The 25 T cell receptor beta chains reported below all come from one sample, sequenced in a study of T cell responses to AZD1222 COVID-19 vaccine. Assay used: immunoSEQ multiplex PCR; TCRdb lists only in-frame clones, some missing. The sample consists of over 150,000 clones, more than 75% of them appearing once. The material sequenced was peripheral blood, taken 28 days after the second AZD1222 dose. Receptors were obtained from an adult who received the AZD1222 COVID-19 vaccine.

The CDR3 DNA reads TGTGCCTGGAGCCTAGACAGGGGGGGTCAGCCCCAGCATTTT. Its translation: CAWSLDRGGQPQHF. The gene calls are TRBV30 and TRBJ1-5; 9 bases are a match to TRBD1. This CDR3 spans 14 amino acids. From germline, CDR1 is GTSNPN and CDR2 SVGIG (reference sequence). Germline trimming cut 3 bases from V and 6 bases from J; bases unmatched to any gene: 6.

The chain employs TRBV6-5 and TRBJ1-1; 7 positions match TRBD1. This CDR3 is built from 16 residues. V trimming: 0 bases; J trimming: 3 bases; junction bases outside the gene matches: 7. Germline CDR1 MNHEY, CDR2 SVGAGI. For the CDR3, the DNA is TGTGCCAGCAGTTACTCGAAAGGGGGCCTTCACACTGAAGCTTTCTTT. Protein: CASSYSKGGLHTEAFF.

The chain employs TRBV2 and TRBJ1-4; a possible D gene is TRBD1 (6 bases). This CDR3 region has 18 residues. V gave up 2 bases and J gave up 0 bases, with 16 bases separating them. Germline loops: CDR1 SNHLY, CDR2 FYNNEI. The CDR3 DNA reads as TGTGCCAGCAGTGAATTTGGTGTGGGGGGCGCAACTAATGAAAAACTGTTTTTT. It encodes CASSEFGVGGATNEKLFF.

This clone was counted between two and nine times. The CDR3 loop is CATRDRLYGYTF. As DNA, the CDR3 is TGTGCCACCCGGGACAGGCTTTATGGCTACACCTTC. J is TRBJ1-2 and V is TRBV6-4; 8 bases match TRBD1. CDR1 is MRHNA, CDR2 SNTAGT, per germline. The J segment lost 5 bases and the V segment lost 10 bases, leaving 6 bases of the junction unmatched. The CDR3 contains 12 residues.

The chain is built from TRBV6-5 and TRBJ1-5, with D perhaps matching TRBD1 (5 bases). The CDR3 sequence is 14 residues long. Germline CDR1 and CDR2: MNHEY and SVGAGI. The V end lost 2 bases, the J end lost 7 bases, and 12 bases lay between the germline ends. CDR3 nucleotides: TGTGCCAGCAGTTACGTGGGGGTGGGCCAGCCCCAGCATTTT. It codes for CASSYVGVGQPQHF.

This chain joins TRBV28 and TRBJ1-1; D is uncertain. The germline gives CDR1 MDHEN, CDR2 SYDVKM. The CDR3 covers 11 residues. V was clipped by 7 bases and J by 1 base, with 4 bases between them. As DNA, the CDR3 is TGTGCCAGCATTTCGAACACTGAAGCTTTCTTT. Translation gives CASISNTEAFF.

This rearrangement joins TRBV4-1 to TRBJ1-5; D gene unclear. The germline V gene has CDR1 MGHRA and CDR2 YSYEKL. The CDR3 has 13 residues. V dropped 0 bases and J dropped 6 bases, with 6 bases sitting between them. The CDR3 region is CASSQDRIQPQHF. The CDR3, as DNA: TGCGCCAGCAGCCAAGATAGGATTCAGCCCCAGCATTTT.

The chain recombines TRBV7-8 with TRBJ2-1; 10 nucleotides match TRBD2. The germline gives CDR1 SGHVS, CDR2 FQNEAQ. Germline trimming cut 10 bases from V and 5 bases from J; bases unmatched to any gene: 11. CDR3 size: 15 residues. This CDR3 reads CATRSSGGPNNEQFF. CDR3 nucleotides: TGTGCCACTCGGAGTAGCGGGGGGCCAAACAATGAGCAGTTCTTC.

The J gene is TRBJ2-7, the V gene TRBV7-2; a possible D gene is TRBD1 (6 bases). The CDR3 consists of 16 residues. From germline, CDR1 is SGHTA and CDR2 FQGNSA. V lost 2 bases, J lost 2 bases, and 16 bases lay in between. The CDR3 region is CASSLRPGVRAYEQYF. The DNA of the CDR3 is TGTGCCAGCAGCTTAAGACCAGGGGTAAGGGCCTACGAGCAGTACTTC. The whole variable domain, filled in from reference TRBV7-2 and TRBJ2-7, reads GAGVSQSPSNKVTEKGKDVELRCDPISGHTALYWYRQSLGQGLEFLIYFQGNSAPDKSGLPSDRFSAERTGGSVSTLTIQRTQQEDSAVYLCASSLRPGVRAYEQYFGPGTRLTVT.

This rearrangement joins TRBV6-2 or TRBV6-3 to TRBJ2-1; TRBD2 might be the D (5 bases). Germline values: CDR1 MNHEY, CDR2 SVGEGT. The CDR3 sequence is 14 residues long. The V end was cut by 2 bases, the J end by 8 bases, with 13 bases between. The CDR3 sequence is CASSYAGAGDEQFF. The CDR3 bases are TGTGCCAGCAGTTACGCCGGCGCGGGTGATGAGCAGTTCTTC.

The chain links TRBV6-5 to TRBJ2-1; 9 bases are shared with TRBD2. In germline, CDR1 is MNHEY, CDR2 SVGAGI. The CDR3 extends over 15 amino acids. Losses at the gene ends were 5 bases for V and 2 bases for J; bases not matched to a gene: 4. The DNA of the CDR3 is TGTGCCAGCAGTAACGAGCGGGGGGCCTACAATGAGCAGTTCTTC. As protein: CASSNERGAYNEQFF.

The chain links TRBV5-8 to TRBJ2-5; possible D gene TRBD2, 6 bases. The CDR3 has 17 residues. Germline V gene sequence: CDR1 SGHTS, CDR2 YDEGEE. Trimming pared 2 bases from V and 2 bases from J, leaving 19 bases between. CDR3 sequence reads: CASSFLGQRGGQETQYF. In DNA form, the CDR3 reads TGTGCCAGCAGCTTCTTGGGGCAAAGGGGAGGACAAGAGACCCAGTACTTC.

The genes are TRBV3-1 (or the pseudogene TRBV3-2) and TRBJ1-1; D is unclear. V was shortened by 5 bases and J by 1 base, with 8 bases between the two germline ends. In germline, CDR1 is LGHDT, CDR2 YNNKEL (reference sequence). The CDR3 has 13 amino acids. In nucleotides, the CDR3 is TGTGCCAGCAGCGCCCCATGGAACACTGAAGCTTTCTTT. The encoded protein is CASSAPWNTEAFF.

The rearrangement links TRBV10-1 to TRBJ2-3; D is undetermined. Germline V gene lookup returns CDR1 WNHNN and CDR2 SYGVQD (reference sequence). The V and J ends lost 7 bases and 2 bases respectively, with 13 bases between them. The CDR3 covers 14 residues. The CDR3 sequence: CASTEVLATDTQYF. DNA of the CDR3: TGCGCCAGCACCGAGGTTTTGGCCACAGATACGCAGTATTTT.

J is TRBJ2-5 and V is TRBV29-1; tentatively, D is TRBD1 (6 bases). CDR1 is SQVTM and CDR2 is ANQGSEA in the germline V gene. The V gene lost 8 bases and the J gene lost 4 bases, with 20 bases spanning the gap. CDR3 length equals 14 residues. CDR3 DNA: TGCAGCATGTCCCCGGGACAACTTTTAGAGACCCAGTACTTC. It specifies CSMSPGQLLETQYF.

The rearrangement uses TRBV19 and TRBJ1-6; 10 positions agree with TRBD1. CDR1 LNHDA and CDR2 SQIVND come from the germline V gene (reference sequence). This CDR3 has 16 amino acids. V lost 5 bases and J lost 7; bases outside the gene matches: 8. CDR3 protein: CASSPRTGQGNSPLHF. CDR3 nucleotide sequence: TGTGCCAGTAGTCCCCGGACGGGACAGGGGAATTCACCCCTCCACTTT.

This chain joins TRBV5-6 and TRBJ1-5; D might be TRBD1 (5 bases). This CDR3 region has 13 residues. Germline V gives CDR1 SGHDT, CDR2 YYEEEE. Trimming left V 7 bases short and J 7 bases short, with 15 bases between. For the CDR3, the DNA is TGTGCCAGCTCCAAGGCAGGGAGGCAGCCCCAGCATTTT. Encoded protein: CASSKAGRQPQHF.

This chain uses TRBV9 with TRBJ1-1, with TRBD1 identical over 8 bases. With V trimmed by 3 bases and J by 8 bases, 9 bases remained unmatched. CDR3 length equals 14 residues. Looked up from germline, CDR1 is SGDLS and CDR2 is YYNGEE. The CDR3 DNA follows: TGTGCCAGCAGCGGAGAAGCAGGGGGCACGGAAGCTTTCTTT. Its protein is CASSGEAGGTEAFF.

This chain uses TRBV29-1 with TRBJ2-3, with TRBD2 matching 8 bases. Germline CDR1 and CDR2: SQVTM and ANQGSEA. This CDR3 is 13 amino acids long. V shed 6 bases and J 6 bases; nucleotides not matched to a gene: 8. The CDR3 sequence is CSVTGGRMDTQYF. The CDR3 DNA reads as TGCAGCGTGACGGGGGGGCGGATGGATACGCAGTATTTT.

This chain connects TRBV11-3 to TRBJ2-1, with TRBD1 matching over 8 bases. J was trimmed by 6 bases and V by 7 bases; bases with no gene match: 14. This CDR3 region has 16 residues. CDR1 and CDR2 from the germline V gene are SGHNT and YENEEA. The CDR3 region is CASTQGANNPLNEQFF. Written as DNA, the CDR3 is TGTGCCAGCACCCAGGGGGCCAACAACCCCCTCAATGAGCAGTTCTTC.

The gene calls are TRBV5-3 and TRBJ2-3; no definite D call. TRBV5-3 is an ORF, with its function uncertain. V gave up 0 bases and J gave up 2 bases, with 7 bases separating them. The CDR3 length is 14 residues. The CDR3 bases are TGTGCCAGAAGCTTGGAGGGTACCACAGATACGCAGTATTTT. Translating gives CARSLEGTTDTQYF.

This clone was counted a single time. The chain is built from TRBV6-5 and TRBJ1-4; a weak D match, TRBD1 (5 bases). In germline, CDR1 is MNHEY, CDR2 SVGAGI. V was trimmed by 5 bases and J by 3 bases, leaving 10 bases between them. CDR3 size: 14 residues. CDR3 nucleotides: TGTGCCAGCAGTCCACGGGGGGCTAATGAAAAACTGTTTTTT. Translation gives CASSPRGANEKLFF.

The V and J genes are TRBV19 and TRBJ2-1; TRBD2 matches 11 bases. V trimming: 4 bases; J trimming: 0 bases; junction bases outside the gene matches: 8. Germline V gene data show CDR1 as LNHDA and CDR2 as SQIVND (reference sequence). The CDR3 totals 18 residues. CDR3 amino acids: CASSRVAGGPGSYNEQFF. The CDR3 coding sequence is TGTGCCAGTAGTAGGGTAGCGGGGGGGCCGGGCTCCTACAATGAGCAGTTCTTC.

The V and J genes are TRBV27 and TRBJ1-1, with 8 bases lining up with TRBD1. Germline-derived CDR1 and CDR2 are MNHEY and SMNVEV (reference sequence). The V segment lost 3 bases and the J segment 8 bases; nucleotides outside the gene matches: 5. CDR3 length: 13 residues. The CDR3 protein is CASSFSRGREAFF. As DNA, the CDR3 is TGTGCCAGCAGTTTTAGCAGGGGGCGGGAAGCTTTCTTT.

The J gene is TRBJ2-5, the V gene TRBV7-2; D is ambiguous. CDR3 length: 11 amino acids. Germline CDR1 SGHTA, CDR2 FQGNSA. The V end was cut by 5 bases, the J end by 7 bases, with 8 bases between. Here the CDR3 DNA reads TGTGCCAGCAGCGAACTACGGACCCAGTACTTC. Translated, it gives CASSELRTQYF.